This T cell receptor (beta chain) was captured by sequencing in a study of T cells in Graves' hyperthyroidism and ophthalmopathy. In the study overall: The blood sample was taken at first diagnosis, before treatment began. Study outcomes and limitations: Peripheral blood also featured most of the thyroid clonotypes expanded above 0.001. Researchers report that a 13 V-J model separated ophthalmopathy from stable hyperthyroidism.

The V and J ends lost 0 bases and 8 bases respectively, with 13 bases between them. The CDR3 is 14 amino acids. CDR1 and CDR2 from the germline V gene are MNHEY and SMNVEV (reference sequence). This clonotype was observed at least ten times. The antigen remains undetermined. Using RNA transcripts as the source, TCR beta CDR3 regions were amplified. First-round RT-PCR targeting the TCR CDR3 was performed with the HTBI primer set. TCRdb independently ran MiXCR on the multiplex PCR reads; one entry per CDR3 protein. The data hold approximately 58,000 distinct CDR3 sequences, with around half observed a single time. Based on clinical symptoms, serum thyroxine and TRAb, thyroid ultrasound and orbital computed tomography, diagnoses were reached.

The chain uses TRBV27 and TRBJ1-2; D remains ambiguous. The specimen was blood. The TCR was taken from a woman aged 25 to 39 with Graves' ophthalmopathy. The CDR3, as DNA: TGTGCCAGCAGTTTATCGTACGGGCTCGGCGGCTACACCTTC. Translation: CASSLSYGLGGYTF.